These 8 T cell receptor beta chains were sequenced from one sample in a study of response to subunit inactivated influenza vaccine. TCRdb reprocessed the RT-PCR reads via MiXCR and lists one record per CDR3 protein. This table has around 710,000 distinct CDR3 sequences, about 15% appearing once. The sequences come from PBMCs from blood, collected less than 15 days before vaccination. The receptors originated from a man aged 45-65 years who received an inactivated influenza vaccine.

This clonotype occurred a few times. V usage is TRBV6-6 and J usage is TRBJ1-5; D unresolved. Germline V CDR1 and CDR2: MNHNY, SVGAGI (reference sequence). The length of the CDR3 is 12 residues. V dropped 6 bases and J dropped 5 bases, with 8 bases sitting between them. The CDR3 protein is CASSRPDQPQHF. The CDR3 nucleotides are TGTGCCAGCAGCCGACCCGATCAGCCCCAGCATTTT.

This clonotype occurred a few times. This chain uses TRBV20-1 with TRBJ2-1; 9 bases are shared with TRBD2. This CDR3 is 17 amino acids long. Germline values: CDR1 DFQATT, CDR2 SNEGSKA (reference sequence). J gave up 5 bases and V 5 bases, and 16 bases lay outside the gene matches. CDR3 coding DNA: TGCAGTGCTGCCGAGGTAGCGGGAGTTTATACCCACAATGAGCAGTTCTTC. It codes for CSAAEVAGVYTHNEQFF.

The rearrangement uses TRBV28 and TRBJ2-1, with 8 bases that match TRBD2. This CDR3 spans 17 amino acids. V gave up 3 bases and J gave up 5 bases; unmatched junction bases: 12. From germline, CDR1 is MDHEN and CDR2 SYDVKM. The CDR3 DNA reads as TGTGCCAGCAGTTTTATCCCTCCTAGCGGGTACAACAATGAGCAGTTCTTC. It codes for CASSFIPPSGYNNEQFF.

The V call is TRBV20-1, the J call TRBJ1-6; unclear D gene. The CDR3 runs to 13 residues. Germline V gene sequence: CDR1 DFQATT, CDR2 SNEGSKA (reference sequence). Trimming left V 4 bases short and J 5 bases short, with 9 bases between. The DNA for the CDR3 is TGCAGTGCTAATCGGCAGGATAATTCACCCCTCCACTTT. This gives the protein CSANRQDNSPLHF.

The rearrangement links TRBV20-1 to TRBJ2-7; TRBD2 agrees at 8 bases. Germline CDR1 is DFQATT and CDR2 is SNEGSKA (reference sequence). Germline trimming cut 1 base from V and 3 bases from J; bases unmatched to any gene: 5. This CDR3 has 14 amino acids. CDR3 bases: TGCAGTGCTAGAGGGACTAGCACACTCTACGAGCAGTACTTC. This translates into CSARGTSTLYEQYF.

The chain uses TRBV11-1 and TRBJ2-1, with D uncertain. Germline V lookup: CDR1 SGHAT, CDR2 FQDESV (reference sequence). Trimming cost V 5 bases and J 7 bases, with 21 bases left between them. The CDR3 contains 16 residues. CDR3 residues: CASSPAPGLNSNEQFF. Here the CDR3 DNA reads TGTGCCAGCAGCCCTGCCCCTGGGCTAAATTCGAATGAGCAGTTCTTC.

The V call is TRBV27, the J call TRBJ1-1, with a tentative D call TRBD1 (5 bases). The CDR3 runs 19 residues. Germline V gene data show CDR1 as MNHEY and CDR2 as SMNVEV (reference sequence). Trimming stripped 1 base from V and 1 base from J, with 22 bases between. The CDR3: CASSLFRPQRQRENTEAFF. Here the CDR3 DNA reads TGTGCCAGCAGTTTATTCCGACCCCAAAGACAGCGGGAGAACACTGAAGCTTTCTTT.

In nucleotides, the CDR3 is TGTGCCAGCAGCCAAAGTGGGACAGGGCTATCCTACAATGAGCAGTTCTTC. Its translation is CASSQSGTGLSYNEQFF. This rearrangement joins TRBV3-1 to TRBJ2-1; 9 bases are a match to TRBD1. Trimming cost V 2 bases and J 1 base; bases outside gene matches: 6. Germline V CDR1 and CDR2: LGHDT, YNNKEL (reference sequence). The CDR3 spans 17 residues.